Given below is one TCR beta chain in context. This receptor's antigen is unknown. The record has no base qualities; no much larger clone is one base away. The record originates from a study of OX40 agonist ivuxolimab in advanced cancers. Study-wide context: Ivuxolimab was a fully human IgG2 agonistic monoclonal antibody targeting the costimulatory receptor OX40 (CD134). Intravenous ivuxolimab was administered to patients every 2 weeks at six dose levels: 0.01, 0.1, 0.3, 1.5, 3 and 10 mg/kg. Of the approximately 50 dose-escalation patients, hepatocellular carcinoma was present in 19, melanoma in roughly 15, renal cell carcinoma in 9 and head and neck cancer in 9. In the dose-escalation cohort, 75% to 85% of patients were male, and the mean age was 60 years with a range of roughly 20 to 80. Prior anti-PD-1, anti-PD-L1 or anti-CTLA-4 therapy was permitted, and checkpoint inhibitors had been received by about two fifths of dose-escalation patients. Three dose-escalation patients achieved partial responses, one with hepatocellular carcinoma and two with cutaneous melanoma. The point of sequencing TCRbeta in the periphery was to test whether ivuxolimab changed TCR sequence diversity and drove clonal T-cell expansion. The paper reports the monotherapy dose-escalation portion (N of about 47 patients) of the phase I ivuxolimab trial.

Patients with a history of autoimmune disease or receiving systemic immunosuppression were excluded from the trial. Peripheral blood for TCR sequencing was drawn from every dose cohort at baseline, at cycle 4 day 1 and at cycle 7 day 1. The samples were drawn from a first-in-human, open-label, multicenter phase I dose-escalation trial of ivuxolimab. Adults with locally advanced or metastatic melanoma, renal cell, hepatocellular, or head and neck squamous cell carcinoma were enrolled in the trial. Before TCR sequencing, CD4+ T cells and CD8+ T cells were sorted from peripheral blood as separate populations. Genomic DNA was isolated from the sorted cells so that the TCRbeta CDR3 region could be sequenced. TCRbeta CDR3 regions were sequenced using the immunoSEQ Assay. TCRdb took over this immuneACCESS table, retaining in-frame rearrangements with V and J assigned. Such tables are incomplete; in checked studies, under half of the missing clones stem from an unresolved V gene, and the remainder is unexplained. The sample table contains 71,000 or so clones; only one count was recorded for roughly 92% of them. In total, the top ten clones hold around 2.2% of the sample.

Study-level results and caveats: Low levels of normalized T-cell clonal expansion were also seen in some patients who did not respond. The antigen specificity of the clonally expanded peripheral T cells was not determined. In partial responders in the 0.1-3.0 mg/kg groups, normalized peripheral clonal expansion was found to be among the lowest, especially among CD8+ T cells. At doses of 0.1 to 3.0 mg/kg, clonal expansion of both CD4+ and CD8+ blood T cells was observed from baseline to week 6. After ivuxolimab, CD8+ T cells had more expanded clones than CD4+ T cells on average.

The germline V gene provides CDR1 SGHRS and CDR2 YFSETQ. Inclusive of the bounding cysteine and phenylalanine, the CDR3 is 13 residues long. Kept here is only the CDR3 DNA, which spans 39 bases and is read in frame from base 1. V sheds 7 bases and J sheds 0 bases, leaving 9 bases between their ends. This material consisted of CD4+ or CD8+ T cells sorted from blood, taken in a trial of the OX40 agonist ivuxolimab. This sequence was found in an adult with an advanced solid tumor such as melanoma, head and neck, liver or kidney cancer. The chain couples TRBV5-1 to TRBJ2-3; a confident D gene designation cannot be given. The sequence in DNA is TGCGCCAGCGGTAATCCTAGCACAGATACGCAGTATTTT. This gives the protein CASGNPSTDTQYF.